The present entry profiles one T cell receptor beta chain with its context. Its antigen is still unknown. The sample belongs to a study of cytomegalovirus exposure and HLA in healthy donors. PCR primers comprised 60 Vbeta and 13 Jbeta primers. Using immunoSEQ multiplex PCR, the repertoire was profiled, and TCRdb retains in-frame clones only, with some absent. The table shows more than 90,000 clones, with just under 70% occurring only once. In nominal health when sampled, donors likely had unrecorded immune exposures nonetheless. V dropped 4 bases and J dropped 6; count of bases not matched to a gene: 9. The CDR3 spans 15 residues. Germline V lookup: CDR1 SGHKS, CDR2 YYEKEE (reference sequence). Notes on the study in general: For TCR beta chains, V- and J-gene trimming was later linked to a missense DCLRE1C variant.

This clonotype was sampled from a man younger than 40 in good health and CMV-seropositive. Input material: PBMCs. This chain joins TRBV5-5 and TRBJ2-1; 8 bases align to TRBD1. This chain's CDR3 is CASSQGAGVGNEQFF. The DNA for the CDR3 is TGTGCCAGCAGCCAGGGGGCAGGGGTAGGCAATGAGCAGTTCTTC.